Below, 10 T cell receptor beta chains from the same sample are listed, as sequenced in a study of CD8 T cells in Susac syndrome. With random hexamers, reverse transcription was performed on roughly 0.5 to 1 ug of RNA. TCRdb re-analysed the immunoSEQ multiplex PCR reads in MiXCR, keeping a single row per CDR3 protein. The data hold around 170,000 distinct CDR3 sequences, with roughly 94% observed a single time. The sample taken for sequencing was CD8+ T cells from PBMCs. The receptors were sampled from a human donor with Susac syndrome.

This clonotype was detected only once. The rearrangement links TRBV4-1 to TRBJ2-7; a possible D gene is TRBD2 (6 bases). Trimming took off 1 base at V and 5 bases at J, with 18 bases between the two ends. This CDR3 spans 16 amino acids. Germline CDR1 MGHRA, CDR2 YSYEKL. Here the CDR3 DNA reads TGCGCCAGCAGCCAAGTTTTGGGACGGGAGAACCACGAGCAGTACTTC. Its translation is CASSQVLGRENHEQYF.

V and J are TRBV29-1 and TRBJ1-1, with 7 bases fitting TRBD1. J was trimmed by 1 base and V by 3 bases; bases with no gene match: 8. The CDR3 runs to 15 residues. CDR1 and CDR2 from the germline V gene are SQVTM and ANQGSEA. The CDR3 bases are TGCAGCGTTGATACAGGGGAGATTTGGAACACTGAAGCTTTCTTT. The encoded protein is CSVDTGEIWNTEAFF. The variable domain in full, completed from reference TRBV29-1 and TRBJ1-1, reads SAVISQKPSRDICQRGTSLTIQCQVDSQVTMMFWYRQQPGQSLTLIATANQGSEATYESGFVIDKFPISRPNLTFSTLTVSNMSPEDSSIYLCSVDTGEIWNTEAFFGQGTRLTVV.

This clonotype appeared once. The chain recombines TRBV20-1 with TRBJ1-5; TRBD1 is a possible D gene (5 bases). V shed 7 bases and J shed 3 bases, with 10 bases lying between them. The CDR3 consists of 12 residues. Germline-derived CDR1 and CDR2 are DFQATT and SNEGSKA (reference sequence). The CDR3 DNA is TGCAGTGGGCAGGGTTACAATCAGCCCCAGCATTTT. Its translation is CSGQGYNQPQHF.

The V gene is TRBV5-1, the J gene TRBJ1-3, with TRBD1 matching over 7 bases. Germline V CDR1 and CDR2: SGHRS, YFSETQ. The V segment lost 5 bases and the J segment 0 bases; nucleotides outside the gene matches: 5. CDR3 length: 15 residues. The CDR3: CASRRTGNSGNTIYF. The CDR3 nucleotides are TGCGCCAGCAGACGGACAGGAAACTCTGGAAACACCATATATTTT.

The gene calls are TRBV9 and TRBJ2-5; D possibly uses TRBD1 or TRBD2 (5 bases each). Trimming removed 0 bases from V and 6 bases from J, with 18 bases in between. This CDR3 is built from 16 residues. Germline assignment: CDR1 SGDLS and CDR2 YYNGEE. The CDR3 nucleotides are TGTGCCAGCAGCGTAGCCACCCAGGGACCGGGGAAGACCCAGTACTTC. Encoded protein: CASSVATQGPGKTQYF.

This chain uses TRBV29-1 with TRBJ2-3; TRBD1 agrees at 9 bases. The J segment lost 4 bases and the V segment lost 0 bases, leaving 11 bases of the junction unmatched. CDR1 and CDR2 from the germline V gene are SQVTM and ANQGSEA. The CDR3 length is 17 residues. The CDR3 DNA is TGCAGCGTTGAAGATTTGATGGGGACAGGGATCGCAGATACGCAGTATTTT. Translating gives CSVEDLMGTGIADTQYF.

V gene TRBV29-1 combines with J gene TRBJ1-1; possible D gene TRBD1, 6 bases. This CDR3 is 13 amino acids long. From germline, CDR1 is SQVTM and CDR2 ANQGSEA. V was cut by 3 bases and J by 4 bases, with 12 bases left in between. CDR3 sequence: CSVELGGGTEAFF. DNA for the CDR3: TGCAGCGTTGAGCTAGGAGGGGGCACTGAAGCTTTCTTT. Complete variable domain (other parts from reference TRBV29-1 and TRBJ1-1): SAVISQKPSRDICQRGTSLTIQCQVDSQVTMMFWYRQQPGQSLTLIATANQGSEATYESGFVIDKFPISRPNLTFSTLTVSNMSPEDSSIYLCSVELGGGTEAFFGQGTRLTVV.

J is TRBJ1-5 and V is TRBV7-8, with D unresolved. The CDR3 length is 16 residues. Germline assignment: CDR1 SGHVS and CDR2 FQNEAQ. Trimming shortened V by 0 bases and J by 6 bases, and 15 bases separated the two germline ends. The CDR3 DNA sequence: TGTGCCAGCAGCTTAGCGCGGCCAGGTGGAAGTCAGCCCCAGCATTTT. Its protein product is CASSLARPGGSQPQHF. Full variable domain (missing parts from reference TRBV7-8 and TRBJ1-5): GAGVSQSPRYKVAKRGQDVALRCDPISGHVSLFWYQQALGQGPEFLTYFQNEAQLDKSGLPSDRFFAERPEGSVSTLKIQRTQQEDSAVYLCASSLARPGGSQPQHFGDGTRLSIL.

CDR3 coding DNA: TGCAGTGCTAGAGATGAGTCGCGGGTCGGGAATTCACCCCTCCACTTT. Amino acid sequence: CSARDESRVGNSPLHF. The chain carries TRBV20-1 and TRBJ1-6, with unresolved D. Germline CDR1 is DFQATT and CDR2 is SNEGSKA (reference sequence). The CDR3 is made up of 16 amino acids. Trimming left V 0 bases short and J 7 bases short, with 16 bases between.

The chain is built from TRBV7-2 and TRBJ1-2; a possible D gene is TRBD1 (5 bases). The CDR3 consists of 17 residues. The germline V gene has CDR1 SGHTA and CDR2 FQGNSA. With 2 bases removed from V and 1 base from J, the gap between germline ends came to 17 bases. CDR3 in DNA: TGTGCCAGCAGCTTAAGGCAGGGCAGTGTTGTTAACTATGGCTACACCTTC. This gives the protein CASSLRQGSVVNYGYTF. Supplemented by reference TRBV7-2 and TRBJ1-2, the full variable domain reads GAGVSQSPSNKVTEKGKDVELRCDPISGHTALYWYRQSLGQGLEFLIYFQGNSAPDKSGLPSDRFSAERTGGSVSTLTIQRTQQEDSAVYLCASSLRQGSVVNYGYTFGSGTRLTVV.